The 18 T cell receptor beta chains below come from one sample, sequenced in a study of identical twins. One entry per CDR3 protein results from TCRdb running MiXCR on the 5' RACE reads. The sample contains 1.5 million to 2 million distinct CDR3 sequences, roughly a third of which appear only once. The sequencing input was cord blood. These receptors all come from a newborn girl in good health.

The CDR3, as DNA: TGCAGTGCAGTTAGACAGGGAGATTATAATTCACCCCTCCACTTT. Protein product: CSAVRQGDYNSPLHF. This chain uses TRBV20-1 with TRBJ1-6; 7 positions match TRBD1. Germline CDR1 is DFQATT and CDR2 is SNEGSKA (reference sequence). J lost 4 bases, V lost 6 bases, and 9 bases had no gene match. The CDR3 loop spans 15 amino acids.

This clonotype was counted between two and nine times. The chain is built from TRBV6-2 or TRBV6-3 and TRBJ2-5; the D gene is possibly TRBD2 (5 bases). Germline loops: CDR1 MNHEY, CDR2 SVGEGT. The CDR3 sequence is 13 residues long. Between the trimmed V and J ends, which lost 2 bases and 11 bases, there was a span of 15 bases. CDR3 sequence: CASSYPRWGVQYF. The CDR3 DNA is TGTGCCAGCAGTTACCCCCGTTGGGGAGTACAGTACTTC.

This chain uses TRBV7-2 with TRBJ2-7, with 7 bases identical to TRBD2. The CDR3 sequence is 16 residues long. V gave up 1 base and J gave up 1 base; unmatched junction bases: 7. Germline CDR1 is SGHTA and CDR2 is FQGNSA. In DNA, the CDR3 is TGTGCCAGCAGCTTAGGCCCCCCCGGGGGGTCCTACGAGCAGTACTTC. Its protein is CASSLGPPGGSYEQYF.

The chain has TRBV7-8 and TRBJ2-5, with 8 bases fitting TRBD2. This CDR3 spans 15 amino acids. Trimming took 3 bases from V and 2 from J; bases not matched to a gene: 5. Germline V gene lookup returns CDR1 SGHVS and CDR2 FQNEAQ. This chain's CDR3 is CASSLRRGAQETQYF. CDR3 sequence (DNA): TGTGCCAGCAGCTTGCGGCGGGGGGCTCAAGAGACCCAGTACTTC.

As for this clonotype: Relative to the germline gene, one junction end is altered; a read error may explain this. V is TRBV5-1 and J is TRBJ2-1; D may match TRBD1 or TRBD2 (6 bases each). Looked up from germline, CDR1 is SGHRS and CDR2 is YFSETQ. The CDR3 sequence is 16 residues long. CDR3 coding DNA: TGCGCAAGCAGCTCTTTTCTAGGGGGGCCTGGGAATGAGCGGTTCTTC. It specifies CASSSFLGGPGNERFF.

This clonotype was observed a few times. The CDR3 DNA reads as TGCAGTGCTAGAAAGCGGGGGGAGGGCAATGAGCAGTTCTTC. Translation gives CSARKRGEGNEQFF. The rearrangement links TRBV20-1 to TRBJ2-1; TRBD2 agrees at 9 bases. Germline lookup yields CDR1 DFQATT and CDR2 SNEGSKA (reference sequence). Trimming removed 2 bases from V and 6 bases from J; junction bases left unmatched: 5. The CDR3 contains 14 residues.

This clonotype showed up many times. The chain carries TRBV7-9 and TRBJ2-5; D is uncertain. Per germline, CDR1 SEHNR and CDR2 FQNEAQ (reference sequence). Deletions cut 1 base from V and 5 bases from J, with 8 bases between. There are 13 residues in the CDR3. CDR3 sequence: CASSLVAVETQYF. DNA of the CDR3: TGTGCCAGCAGCTTAGTTGCCGTGGAGACCCAGTACTTC.

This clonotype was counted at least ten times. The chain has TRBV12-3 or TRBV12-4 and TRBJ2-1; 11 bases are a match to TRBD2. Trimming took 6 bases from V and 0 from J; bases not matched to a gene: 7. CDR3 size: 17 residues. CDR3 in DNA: TGTGCCAGCAGCCGAGGGACTAGCGGCAACTCCTACAATGAGCAGTTCTTC. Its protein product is CASSRGTSGNSYNEQFF.

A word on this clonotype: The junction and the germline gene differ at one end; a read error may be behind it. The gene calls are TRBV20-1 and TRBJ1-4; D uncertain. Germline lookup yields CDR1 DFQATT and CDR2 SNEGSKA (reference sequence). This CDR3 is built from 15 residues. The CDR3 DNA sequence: TGCAGTGCTGGAGATCTTCGGCAGCTAAATGAAAAACTGTTTTTT. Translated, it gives CSAGDLRQLNEKLFF.

The DNA of the CDR3 is TGTGCCAGCAGCCCCAGGGTCCATGAGCAGTTCTTC. This codes for CASSPRVHEQFF. This sequence joins TRBV7-2 and TRBJ2-1, with D possibly TRBD1 on 5 matching bases. The germline V gene encodes CDR1 SGHTA and CDR2 FQGNSA. The CDR3 has 12 residues. Trimming took off 5 bases at V and 8 bases at J, with 10 bases between the two ends.

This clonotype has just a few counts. This CDR3 is CSASGKRFNQPQHF. DNA for the CDR3: TGCAGTGCTAGCGGCAAAAGGTTCAATCAGCCCCAGCATTTT. This chain joins TRBV20-1 and TRBJ1-5; D is uncertain. This CDR3 has 14 residues. CDR1 is DFQATT and CDR2 is SNEGSKA in the germline V gene (reference sequence). V was pared by 3 bases and J by 3 bases, with 12 bases between.

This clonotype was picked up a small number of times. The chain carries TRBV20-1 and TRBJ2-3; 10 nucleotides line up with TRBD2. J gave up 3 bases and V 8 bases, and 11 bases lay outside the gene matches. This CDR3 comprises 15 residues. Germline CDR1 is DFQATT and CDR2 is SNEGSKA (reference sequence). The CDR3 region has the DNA TGCAGTCCATTACTAGCGGGATTTGGGACAGATACGCAGTATTTT. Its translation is CSPLLAGFGTDTQYF.

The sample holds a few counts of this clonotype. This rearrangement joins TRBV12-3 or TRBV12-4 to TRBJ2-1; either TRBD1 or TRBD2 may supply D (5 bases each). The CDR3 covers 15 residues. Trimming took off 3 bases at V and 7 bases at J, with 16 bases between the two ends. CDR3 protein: CASSFGTRVWNEQFF. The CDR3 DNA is TGTGCCAGCAGTTTCGGGACCAGGGTCTGGAATGAGCAGTTCTTC.

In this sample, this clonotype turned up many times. CDR3 region: CSASPAEVGYTF. In DNA form, the CDR3 reads TGCAGTGCTAGTCCTGCGGAAGTTGGCTACACCTTC. The rearrangement uses TRBV20-1 and TRBJ1-2; D is unclear. The CDR3 contains 12 residues. The V end lost 3 bases, the J end lost 7 bases, and 12 bases lay between the germline ends. CDR1 is DFQATT and CDR2 is SNEGSKA in the germline V gene (reference sequence).

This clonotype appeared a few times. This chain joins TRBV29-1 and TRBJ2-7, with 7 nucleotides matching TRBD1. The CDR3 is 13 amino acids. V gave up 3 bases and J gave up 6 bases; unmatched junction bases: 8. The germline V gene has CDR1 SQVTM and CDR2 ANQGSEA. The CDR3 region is CSVETGSPFEQYF. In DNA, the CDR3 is TGCAGCGTTGAGACAGGGAGTCCCTTCGAGCAGTACTTC.

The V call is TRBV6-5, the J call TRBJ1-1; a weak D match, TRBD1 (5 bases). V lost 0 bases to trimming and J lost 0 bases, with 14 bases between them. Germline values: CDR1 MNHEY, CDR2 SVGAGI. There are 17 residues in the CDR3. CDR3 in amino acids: CASSYSWGDGLNTEAFF. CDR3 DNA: TGTGCCAGCAGTTACTCGTGGGGGGACGGGTTGAACACTGAAGCTTTCTTT.

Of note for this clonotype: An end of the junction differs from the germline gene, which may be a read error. DNA for the CDR3: TGTGCCAGCAGTTTATCGAATTTCGAATACAGTGAGCAGTTCTTC. It translates to CASSLSNFEYSEQFF. The chain links TRBV27 to TRBJ2-1; D is unresolved. Per the germline V gene, CDR1 is MNHEY and CDR2 is SMNVEV (reference sequence). The length of the CDR3 is 15 residues.

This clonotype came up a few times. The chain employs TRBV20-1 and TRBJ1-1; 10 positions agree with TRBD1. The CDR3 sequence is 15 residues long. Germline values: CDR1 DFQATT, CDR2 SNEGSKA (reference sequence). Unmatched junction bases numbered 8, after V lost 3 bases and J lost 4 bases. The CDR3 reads CSARGLRTGGTEAFF. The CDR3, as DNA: TGCAGTGCTAGGGGTCTTAGGACAGGGGGCACTGAAGCTTTCTTT.